This TCR beta chain derives from a study of blood T cells in healthy people across ages. On the study more broadly: About one barcoded beta molecule per two T cells was captured by template switching.

The germline V gene has CDR1 SGHVS and CDR2 FQNEAQ. Trimming took 2 bases from V and 3 from J; bases not matched to a gene: 10. The CDR3 extends over 17 amino acids. Next came a second PCR, run for about 7 to 12 cycles, which used a sample-barcoded 5' primer along with a J-beta primer mix. TCRdb itself ran the 5' RACE reads through MiXCR, one entry per CDR3 protein. This table holds about 1,600,000 distinct CDR3 sequences, around 42% found once. The sequenced sample was blood. The TCR comes from a woman under 30 in good health. The chain carries TRBV7-8 and TRBJ1-1, with 9 bases matching TRBD1. The CDR3 nucleotides read TGTGCCAGCAGCTTACGGGGCACAGGGGGCCTGGACACTGAAGCTTTCTTT. Translated, it gives CASSLRGTGGLDTEAFF.